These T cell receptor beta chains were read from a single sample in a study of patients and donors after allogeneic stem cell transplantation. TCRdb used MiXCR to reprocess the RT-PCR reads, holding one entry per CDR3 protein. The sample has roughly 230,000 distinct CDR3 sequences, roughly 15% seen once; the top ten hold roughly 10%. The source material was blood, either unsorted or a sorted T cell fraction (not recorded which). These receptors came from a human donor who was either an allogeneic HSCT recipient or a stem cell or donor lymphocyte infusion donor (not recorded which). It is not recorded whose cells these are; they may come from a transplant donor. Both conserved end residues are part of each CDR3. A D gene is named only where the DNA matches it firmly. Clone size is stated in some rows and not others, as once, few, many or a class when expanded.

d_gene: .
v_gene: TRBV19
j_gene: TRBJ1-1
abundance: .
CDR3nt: TGTGCCAGTAGTGCCCGTGTGGCCCCGAACACTGAAGCTTTCTTT
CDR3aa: CASSARVAPNTEAFF

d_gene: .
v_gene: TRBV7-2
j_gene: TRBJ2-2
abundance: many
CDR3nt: TGTGCCAGCAGGCTAGGGACTAACACCGGGGAGCTGTTTTTT
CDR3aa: CASRLGTNTGELFF

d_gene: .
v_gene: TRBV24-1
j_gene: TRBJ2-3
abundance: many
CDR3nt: TGTGCCACCAGTGGGTCGCGGCCGACCCACACAGATACGCAGTATTTT
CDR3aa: CATSGSRPTHTDTQYF

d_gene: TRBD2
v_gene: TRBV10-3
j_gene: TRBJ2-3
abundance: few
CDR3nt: TGTGCCATCAGTGAAGGCGGGGGAGGCACAGATACGCAGTATTTT
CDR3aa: CAISEGGGGTDTQYF

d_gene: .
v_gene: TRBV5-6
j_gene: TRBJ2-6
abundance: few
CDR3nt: TGTGCCAGCAGCCCAGCAGGGAACTGGGCCAACGTCCTGACTTTC
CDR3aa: CASSPAGNWANVLTF

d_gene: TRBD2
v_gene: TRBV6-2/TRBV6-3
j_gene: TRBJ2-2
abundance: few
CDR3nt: TGTGCCAGCAGTTACACTAGCGGGGGCTTGAACACCGGGGAGCTGTTTTTT
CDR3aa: CASSYTSGGLNTGELFF

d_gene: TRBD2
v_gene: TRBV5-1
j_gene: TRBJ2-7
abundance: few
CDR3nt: TGCGCCAGCAGCTCGGGGCGGGAGATTTTCTACGAGCAGTACTTC
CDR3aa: CASSSGREIFYEQYF

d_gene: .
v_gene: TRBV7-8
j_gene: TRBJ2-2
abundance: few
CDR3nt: TGTGCCAGCAGCTTATACGAGGGCGGGGAGCTGTTTTTT
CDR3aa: CASSLYEGGELFF

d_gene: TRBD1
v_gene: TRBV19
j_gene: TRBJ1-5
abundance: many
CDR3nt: TGTGCCAGTAGTGCCACAGGGGGAAATCAGCCCCAGCATTTT
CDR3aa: CASSATGGNQPQHF

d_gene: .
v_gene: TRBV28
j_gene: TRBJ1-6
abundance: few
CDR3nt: TGTGCCAGCAGCGTAATGACTTCACCCCTCCACTTT
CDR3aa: CASSVMTSPLHF

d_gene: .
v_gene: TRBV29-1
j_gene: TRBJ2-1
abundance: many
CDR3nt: TGCAGCGTCGAGGAGGTAAATGAGCAGTTCTTC
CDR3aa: CSVEEVNEQFF

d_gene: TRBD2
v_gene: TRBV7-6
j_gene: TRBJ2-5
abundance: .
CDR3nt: TGTGCCAGCAGCTTAGCCATTCGGCTAGCGGAGAGGAGGGCAGAGACCCAGTACTTC
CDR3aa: CASSLAIRLAERRAETQYF

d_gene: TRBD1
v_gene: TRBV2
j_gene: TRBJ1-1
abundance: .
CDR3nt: TGTGCCAGCAGCGGGGACAGCCACACTGAAGCTTTCTTT
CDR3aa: CASSGDSHTEAFF

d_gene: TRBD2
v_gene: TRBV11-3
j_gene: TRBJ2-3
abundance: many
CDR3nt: TGTGCCAGCAGTTCGAGCGGGATTAGGACAGATACGCAGTATTTT
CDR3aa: CASSSSGIRTDTQYF

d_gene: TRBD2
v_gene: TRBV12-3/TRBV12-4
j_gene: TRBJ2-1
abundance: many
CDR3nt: TGTGCCAGCAGTCCGGGGGGGTACAATGAGCAGTTCTTC
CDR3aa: CASSPGGYNEQFF